Below, 10 T cell receptor beta chains from the same sample are listed, as sequenced in a study of cytomegalovirus exposure and HLA in healthy donors. A multiplex PCR was run with 60 Vbeta primers and 13 Jbeta primers. Data came from immunoSEQ multiplex PCR; TCRdb stores just in-frame clones and leaves some out. The table has about 190,000 clones, about 77% seen once; the top ten hold 4.5% to 5.5%. The source material was PBMCs. The source is a man under 40 in good health and CMV-seropositive.

This clone was seen a handful of times. This chain uses TRBV30 with TRBJ2-7; D remains unclear. The germline V gene encodes CDR1 GTSNPN and CDR2 SVGIG (reference sequence). The V and J ends lost 1 base and 3 bases respectively, with 7 bases between them. The CDR3 consists of 12 residues. DNA of the CDR3: TGTGCCTGGAGTGACAGAAGCTACGAGCAGTACTTC. Protein product: CAWSDRSYEQYF.

The chain combines TRBV6-6 with TRBJ1-3; D is undetermined. The CDR3 contains 13 residues. Trimming cost V 10 bases and J 3 bases, with 13 bases left between them. Germline loops: CDR1 MNHNY, CDR2 SVGAGI (reference sequence). The DNA for the CDR3 is TGTGCCACCGTAGGAGGGAATGGAAACACCATATATTTT. Translated, it gives CATVGGNGNTIYF.

The chain links TRBV7-9 to TRBJ1-4; D is possibly TRBD1 (5 bases). The CDR3 covers 14 residues. The V gene lost 4 bases and the J gene lost 7 bases, with 13 bases spanning the gap. CDR1 is SEHNR and CDR2 is FQNEAQ in the germline V gene (reference sequence). The CDR3 here is CASSSRVSGEKLFF. The CDR3 bases are TGTGCCAGCAGCTCCAGGGTCTCCGGTGAAAAACTGTTTTTT.

The gene calls are TRBV7-8 and TRBJ1-2; TRBD1 matches 11 bases. The CDR3 runs 14 residues. Germline V lookup: CDR1 SGHVS, CDR2 FQNEAQ. The V segment lost 6 bases and the J segment 3 bases; nucleotides outside the gene matches: 3. The chain's CDR3 is CASRDRGRDYGYTF. CDR3 in DNA: TGTGCCAGCAGGGACAGGGGGCGTGACTATGGCTACACCTTC.

This chain uses TRBV25-1 with TRBJ2-1, with TRBD2 matching over 7 bases. V was clipped by 8 bases and J by 9 bases; unmatched bases: 7. Germline CDR1 reads MGHDK; CDR2 reads SYGVNS. The CDR3 is made up of 12 amino acids. The CDR3 DNA is TGTGCCAGCCGAACTAGCGTGGGTGAGCAGTTCTTC. Translated: CASRTSVGEQFF.

This clone was picked up one time. The genes are TRBV18 and TRBJ2-7; 7 nucleotides align to TRBD1. Losses at the gene ends were 3 bases for V and 6 bases for J; bases not matched to a gene: 5. CDR3 length: 13 amino acids. Germline V gives CDR1 KGHSH, CDR2 LQKENI. The CDR3 spells CASSPGTVSEQYF. The CDR3 nucleotides read TGTGCCAGCTCACCCGGGACAGTGAGCGAGCAGTACTTC.

V is TRBV5-5 and J is TRBJ2-7, with no clear D. The CDR3 extends over 14 amino acids. Trimming took 0 bases from V and 3 from J, leaving 10 bases between them. Germline CDR1 reads SGHKS; CDR2 reads YYEKEE (reference sequence). The DNA of the CDR3 is TGTGCCAGCAGCTTGGGGCGGCCCCGCTACGAGCAGTACTTC. Its protein is CASSLGRPRYEQYF. The whole variable domain, filled in from reference TRBV5-5 and TRBJ2-7, reads DAGVTQSPTHLIKTRGQQVTLRCSPISGHKSVSWYQQVLGQGPQFIFQYYEKEERGRGNFPDRFSARQFPNYSSELNVNALLLGDSALYLCASSLGRPRYEQYFGPGTRLTVT.

The chain links TRBV9 to TRBJ1-5; D perhaps matches TRBD1 (5 bases). The ends were cut back, 4 bases at V and 2 bases at J, with 10 bases in the middle. Germline V CDR1 and CDR2: SGDLS, YYNGEE. The CDR3 loop spans 14 amino acids. CDR3 loop: CASSPQGGNQPQHF. The CDR3 nucleotides read TGTGCCAGCAGCCCCCAAGGGGGCAATCAGCCCCAGCATTTT.

The chain has TRBV7-9 and TRBJ2-2; the match to TRBD1 covers 10 bases. The CDR3 extends over 15 amino acids. CDR1 is SEHNR and CDR2 is FQNEAQ in the germline V gene (reference sequence). Losses at the gene ends were 5 bases for V and 4 bases for J; bases not matched to a gene: 4. Here the CDR3 DNA reads TGTGCCAGCAGCGCGGACAGGGGGACCACCGGGGAGCTGTTTTTT. It codes for CASSADRGTTGELFF. The full variable domain, completed using reference TRBV7-9 and TRBJ2-2, is DTGVSQNPRHKITKRGQNVTFRCDPISEHNRLYWYRQTLGQGPEFLTYFQNEAQLEKSRLLSDRFSAERPKGSFSTLEIQRTEQGDSAMYLCASSADRGTTGELFFGEGSRLTVL.

DNA of the CDR3: TGTGCCTGGGGGTTAGGGGTTCAGGCTAGCGGGGAACAAGAGACCCAGTACTTC. Encoded protein: CAWGLGVQASGEQETQYF. The V and J genes are TRBV30 and TRBJ2-5; 9 bases align to TRBD2. After removal of 5 bases from V and 2 bases from J, the junction contained 18 bases not matched to a gene. Germline lookup yields CDR1 GTSNPN and CDR2 SVGIG (reference sequence). The CDR3 is made up of 18 amino acids.